Presented here are 25 T cell receptor beta chains from one specimen sequenced in a study of control samples from healthy donors and cancer patients. Libraries were prepared by immunoSEQ multiplex PCR; TCRdb keeps only in-frame clonotypes and omits some of them. The data hold about 51,000 clones, with approximately 90% observed a single time. Sample: PBMCs. Source of these receptors: a man aged 35 to 55 with colorectal cancer.

The chain joins TRBV5-6 to TRBJ2-1; D unresolved. Trimming took 5 bases from V and 7 from J, leaving 13 bases between them. Germline V lookup: CDR1 SGHDT, CDR2 YYEEEE. The length of the CDR3 is 13 residues. The CDR3 sequence is CASSLGPPNEQFF. CDR3 DNA: TGTGCCAGCAGTCTTGGACCCCCTAATGAGCAGTTCTTC.

The chain couples TRBV6-2 or TRBV6-3 to TRBJ2-1; D call uncertain. CDR3 size: 14 residues. V was trimmed by 7 bases and J by 2 bases, leaving 12 bases between them. Germline lookup yields CDR1 MNHEY and CDR2 SVGEGT. The CDR3 DNA sequence: TGTGCCAGCACCCCTCGGCAGCCCTACAATGAGCAGTTCTTC. Translation gives CASTPRQPYNEQFF.

The chain joins TRBV25-1 to TRBJ2-2; 7 positions match TRBD1. The germline gives CDR1 MGHDK, CDR2 SYGVNS. The CDR3 totals 15 residues. Trimming took 3 bases from V and 3 from J; bases not matched to a gene: 4. The CDR3 region has the DNA TGTGCCAGCAGTGATTATACAGGGGACACCGGGGAGCTGTTTTTT. Translating it yields CASSDYTGDTGELFF.

V gene TRBV12-3 or TRBV12-4 combines with J gene TRBJ1-2; D perhaps matches TRBD1 (6 bases). Trimming removed 7 bases at V and 8 bases at J, with 17 bases between. The CDR3 consists of 13 residues. The CDR3: CASTPPGTRGYTF. CDR3 DNA sequence: TGTGCCAGCACCCCACCCGGGACAAGGGGCTACACCTTC.

This rearrangement joins TRBV7-9 to TRBJ2-5; D remains ambiguous. Trimming removed 2 bases at V and 4 bases at J, with 2 bases between. The germline V gene has CDR1 SEHNR and CDR2 FQNEAQ (reference sequence). The CDR3 contains 11 residues. The CDR3 region has the DNA TGTGCCAGCAGCTTAATAGAGACCCAGTACTTC. This encodes CASSLIETQYF.

The J gene is TRBJ2-3, the V gene TRBV28; 7 nucleotides agree with TRBD2. The junction had 7 bases not matched to a gene; V was cut back by 1 base and J by 3 bases. This CDR3 region has 16 residues. Germline V lookup: CDR1 MDHEN, CDR2 SYDVKM. CDR3 sequence (DNA): TGTGCCAGCAGTTTATATGCGGGAGAGGGTACAGATACGCAGTATTTT. Translating it yields CASSLYAGEGTDTQYF.

The chain is built from TRBV12-5 and TRBJ2-7; D may be TRBD1 or TRBD2 (5 bases each). The CDR3 length is 13 residues. Germline lookup yields CDR1 LGHNT and CDR2 FRNRAP. Trimming took 4 bases from V and 7 from J, leaving 14 bases between them. CDR3 loop: CASGSGPGGEQYF. CDR3 in DNA: TGTGCTAGTGGTTCAGGGCCGGGCGGGGAGCAGTACTTC. Variable domain in full (rest from reference TRBV12-5 and TRBJ2-7): DARVTQTPRHKVTEMGQEVTMRCQPILGHNTVFWYRQTMMQGLELLAYFRNRAPLDDSGMPKDRFSAEMPDATLATLKIQPSEPRDSAVYFCASGSGPGGEQYFGPGTRLTVT.

The rearrangement links TRBV6-5 to TRBJ2-5, with a tentative D call TRBD1 (6 bases). Trimming removed 6 bases from V and 5 bases from J, with 19 bases in between. The CDR3 covers 15 residues. CDR1 and CDR2 from the germline V gene are MNHEY and SVGAGI. The CDR3 here is CASRPLRTVGETQYF. In DNA form, the CDR3 reads TGTGCCAGCAGACCACTAAGGACAGTCGGGGAGACCCAGTACTTC.

The chain employs TRBV7-8 and TRBJ2-7, with D maybe TRBD2 (6 bases). V gave up 5 bases and J gave up 2 bases, with 16 bases separating them. CDR1 SGHVS and CDR2 FQNEAQ come from the germline V gene. The CDR3 length is 15 residues. The CDR3 protein is CASSMPAGLPYEQYF. DNA of the CDR3: TGTGCCAGCAGCATGCCAGCGGGTCTTCCCTACGAGCAGTACTTC. Full variable domain (missing parts from reference TRBV7-8 and TRBJ2-7): GAGVSQSPRYKVAKRGQDVALRCDPISGHVSLFWYQQALGQGPEFLTYFQNEAQLDKSGLPSDRFFAERPEGSVSTLKIQRTQQEDSAVYLCASSMPAGLPYEQYFGPGTRLTVT.

The chain joins TRBV7-8 to TRBJ2-7; D not resolved. Germline-derived CDR1 and CDR2 are SGHVS and FQNEAQ. The CDR3 spans 14 residues. The V and J ends lost 1 base and 2 bases respectively, with 9 bases between them. CDR3 in DNA: TGTGCCAGCAGCTTAGTCCGGGCCCCCTACGAGCAGTACTTC. The encoded protein is CASSLVRAPYEQYF.

V is TRBV6-5 and J is TRBJ1-1, with a weak D call TRBD1 (6 bases). Trimming took off 6 bases at V and 0 bases at J, with 14 bases between the two ends. The CDR3 consists of 15 residues. Germline V CDR1 and CDR2: MNHEY, SVGAGI. The CDR3 region is CASRKSRTVNTEAFF. The DNA for the CDR3 is TGTGCCAGCAGGAAAAGCCGGACAGTGAACACTGAAGCTTTCTTT.

The chain combines TRBV7-2 with TRBJ1-5; D remains unclear. From germline, CDR1 is SGHTA and CDR2 FQGNSA. This CDR3 comprises 15 residues. V lost 2 bases, J lost 0 bases, and 8 bases lay in between. CDR3 coding DNA: TGTGCCAGCAGCTTAACGGGAAATAGCAATCAGCCCCAGCATTTT. Its protein product is CASSLTGNSNQPQHF.

The chain recombines TRBV7-9 with TRBJ2-7, with D unresolved. CDR1 and CDR2 from the germline V gene are SEHNR and FQNEAQ (reference sequence). Trimming took off 5 bases at V and 4 bases at J, with 15 bases between the two ends. This CDR3 spans 14 amino acids. CDR3 nucleotide sequence: TGTGCCAGCAGCCCTACCGGGCCTCTATACGAGCAGTACTTC. Translating gives CASSPTGPLYEQYF.

This clone was observed a single time. This chain joins TRBV14 and TRBJ2-2; D uncertain. V lost 1 base and J lost 6, with 6 bases in between. In germline, CDR1 is SGHDN, CDR2 FVKESK. CDR3 length: 13 amino acids. The CDR3 reads CASSQVIPGELFF. CDR3 DNA sequence: TGTGCCAGCAGCCAAGTTATCCCCGGGGAGCTGTTTTTT.

The chain uses TRBV30 and TRBJ1-4, with D unclear. Trimming left V 7 bases short and J 6 bases short, with 18 bases between. The CDR3 extends over 14 amino acids. Looked up from germline, CDR1 is GTSNPN and CDR2 is SVGIG (reference sequence). CDR3 region: CAFNLQITDEKLFF. The CDR3, as DNA: TGTGCCTTCAACCTACAGATAACGGATGAAAAACTGTTTTTT.

The chain carries TRBV7-2 and TRBJ2-2; tentatively, D is TRBD1 or TRBD2 (5 bases each). V shed 5 bases and J shed 8 bases, with 18 bases lying between them. The CDR3 runs to 15 residues. CDR1 is SGHTA and CDR2 is FQGNSA in the germline V gene. For the CDR3, the DNA is TGTGCCAGCAGCCCATACTATGCCGGGGCGGGGGAGCTGTTTTTT. This gives the protein CASSPYYAGAGELFF.

CDR3 in amino acids: CASRGIRNQPQHF. As DNA, the CDR3 is TGTGCCAGCAGGGGTATTCGCAATCAGCCCCAGCATTTT. V and J are TRBV28 and TRBJ1-5; D is unclear. The CDR3 spans 13 residues. Trimming removed 6 bases at V and 2 bases at J, with 8 bases between. Germline values: CDR1 MDHEN, CDR2 SYDVKM.

The chain links TRBV6-5 to TRBJ1-2, with D possibly being TRBD1 (5 bases). The CDR3 is made up of 15 amino acids. CDR1 MNHEY and CDR2 SVGAGI come from the germline V gene. With 6 bases removed from V and 4 bases from J, the gap between germline ends came to 18 bases. This CDR3 reads CASSPSTAATYGYTF. The DNA of the CDR3 is TGTGCCAGCAGCCCGTCGACAGCTGCGACCTATGGCTACACCTTC.

The chain recombines TRBV6-4 with TRBJ2-2, with D uncertain. Per germline, CDR1 MRHNA and CDR2 SNTAGT. This CDR3 comprises 14 residues. V lost 6 bases to trimming and J lost 3 bases, with 11 bases between them. The CDR3 region is CASSHKADTGELFF. In DNA, the CDR3 is TGTGCCAGCAGCCACAAGGCGGACACCGGGGAGCTGTTTTTT.

V usage is TRBV19 and J usage is TRBJ2-3; D perhaps matches TRBD1 (5 bases). Trimming left V 6 bases short and J 2 bases short, with 12 bases between. Per germline, CDR1 LNHDA and CDR2 SQIVND (reference sequence). The CDR3 has 14 amino acids. DNA for the CDR3: TGTGCCAGTAGCCAGACAGCGATCACAGATACGCAGTATTTT. It is translated as CASSQTAITDTQYF.

The rearrangement uses TRBV29-1 and TRBJ1-1, with 7 positions matching TRBD1. Germline CDR1 SQVTM, CDR2 ANQGSEA. V lost 4 bases and J lost 2; bases outside the gene matches: 7. CDR3 length: 14 amino acids. DNA for the CDR3: TGCAGCGTTGTGAGACAGGGAGGAAACACTGAAGCTTTCTTT. It is translated as CSVVRQGGNTEAFF.

The chain couples TRBV11-2 to TRBJ2-1, with unresolved D. With 5 bases removed from V and 0 bases from J, the gap between germline ends came to 11 bases. CDR1 is SGHAT, CDR2 FQNNGV, per germline. This CDR3 spans 15 amino acids. CDR3: CASSLGRSSYNEQFF. The CDR3 DNA reads TGTGCCAGCAGCCTCGGTAGGAGCTCCTACAATGAGCAGTTCTTC.

V is TRBV5-1 and J is TRBJ2-2; 11 nucleotides match TRBD2. V was clipped by 2 bases and J by 6 bases; unmatched bases: 12. Germline CDR1 and CDR2: SGHRS and YFSETQ. This CDR3 has 18 amino acids. The CDR3 nucleotides are TGCGCCAGCAGCTTCTTAAACCCACTAGCGGGAGAGGCCGGGGAGCTGTTTTTT. Translated: CASSFLNPLAGEAGELFF.

This chain uses TRBV24-1 with TRBJ1-2, with D tentatively TRBD1 (6 bases). Per the germline V gene, CDR1 is KGHDR and CDR2 is SFDVKD. The germline V and J ends were trimmed by 5 bases and 3 bases, with 15 bases remaining between them. The CDR3 has 15 amino acids. The CDR3 sequence is CATSGKQGVDYGYTF. In DNA form, the CDR3 reads TGTGCCACCAGTGGTAAACAGGGCGTAGACTATGGCTACACCTTC.

On this clone: An end of the junction does not agree with germline; a read error may underlie this. This rearrangement joins TRBV7-7 to TRBJ2-7; 8 bases are a match to TRBD2. Per germline, CDR1 SSHAT and CDR2 FNYEAQ (reference sequence). There are 18 residues in the CDR3. CDR3 DNA: TGTGCTAGCAGCCCTGGGAATGAAGCGGGAGACAAGTTCTACGAGCAGTACTTC. Protein product: CASSPGNEAGDKFYEQYF.